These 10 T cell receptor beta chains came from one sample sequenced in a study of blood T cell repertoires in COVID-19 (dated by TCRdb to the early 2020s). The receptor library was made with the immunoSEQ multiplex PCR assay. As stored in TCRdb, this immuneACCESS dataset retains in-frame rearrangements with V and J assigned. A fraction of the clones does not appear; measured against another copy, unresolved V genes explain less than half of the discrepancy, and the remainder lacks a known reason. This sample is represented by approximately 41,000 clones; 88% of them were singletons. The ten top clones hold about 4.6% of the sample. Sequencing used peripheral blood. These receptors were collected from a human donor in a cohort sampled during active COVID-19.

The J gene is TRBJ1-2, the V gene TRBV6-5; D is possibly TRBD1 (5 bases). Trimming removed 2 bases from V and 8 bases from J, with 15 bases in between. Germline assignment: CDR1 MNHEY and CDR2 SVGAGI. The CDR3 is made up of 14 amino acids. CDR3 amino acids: CASSYRADKGGYTF. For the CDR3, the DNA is TGTGCCAGCAGTTACAGGGCAGATAAGGGGGGCTACACCTTC.

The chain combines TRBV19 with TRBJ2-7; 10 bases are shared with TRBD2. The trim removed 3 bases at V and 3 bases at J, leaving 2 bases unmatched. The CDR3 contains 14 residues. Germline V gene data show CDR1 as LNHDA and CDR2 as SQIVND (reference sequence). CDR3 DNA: TGTGCCAGTAGTATTGCTAGCGGGAGCTACGAGCAGTACTTC. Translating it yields CASSIASGSYEQYF.

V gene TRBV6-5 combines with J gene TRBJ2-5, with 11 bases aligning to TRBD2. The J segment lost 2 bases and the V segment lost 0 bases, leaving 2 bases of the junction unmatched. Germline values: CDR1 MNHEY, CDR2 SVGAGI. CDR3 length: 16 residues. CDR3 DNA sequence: TGTGCCAGCAGTTACTCGACTAGCGGGAATCAAGAGACCCAGTACTTC. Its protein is CASSYSTSGNQETQYF.

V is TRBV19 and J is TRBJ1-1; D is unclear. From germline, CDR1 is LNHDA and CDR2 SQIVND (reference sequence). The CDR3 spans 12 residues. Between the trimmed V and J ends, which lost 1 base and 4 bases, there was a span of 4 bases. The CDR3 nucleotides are TGTGCCAGTAGTATAGCGGGCACTGAAGCTTTCTTT. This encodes CASSIAGTEAFF.

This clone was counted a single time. The CDR3 DNA reads TGTGCCAGCAGCCAACAGCCAGGGAACCCCTACGAGCAGTACTTC. Amino acids: CASSQQPGNPYEQYF. The chain has TRBV3-1 (or the pseudogene TRBV3-2) and TRBJ2-7; possibly TRBD1 for D (5 bases). The V gene's germline CDR1 is LGHDT and CDR2 YNNKEL (reference sequence). The length of the CDR3 is 15 residues. V lost 2 bases, J lost 2 bases, and 13 bases lay in between.

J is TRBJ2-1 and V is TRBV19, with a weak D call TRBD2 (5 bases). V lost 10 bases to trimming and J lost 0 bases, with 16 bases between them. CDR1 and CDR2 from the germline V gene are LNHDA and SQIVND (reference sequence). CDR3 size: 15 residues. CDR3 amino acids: CATHREWGSYNEQFF. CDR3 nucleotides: TGTGCCACGCACCGGGAATGGGGCTCCTACAATGAGCAGTTCTTC.

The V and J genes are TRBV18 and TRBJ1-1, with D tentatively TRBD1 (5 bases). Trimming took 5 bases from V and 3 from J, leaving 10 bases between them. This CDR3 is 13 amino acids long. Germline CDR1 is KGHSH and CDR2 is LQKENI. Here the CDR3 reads CASSRGRDTEAFF. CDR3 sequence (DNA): TGTGCCAGCTCAAGGGGAAGGGACACTGAAGCTTTCTTT.

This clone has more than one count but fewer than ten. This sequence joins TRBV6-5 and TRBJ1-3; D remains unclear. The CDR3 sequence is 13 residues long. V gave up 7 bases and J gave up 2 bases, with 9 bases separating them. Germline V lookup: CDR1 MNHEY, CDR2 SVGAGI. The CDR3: CASTWGAGNTIYF. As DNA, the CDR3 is TGTGCCAGCACCTGGGGAGCTGGAAACACCATATATTTT.

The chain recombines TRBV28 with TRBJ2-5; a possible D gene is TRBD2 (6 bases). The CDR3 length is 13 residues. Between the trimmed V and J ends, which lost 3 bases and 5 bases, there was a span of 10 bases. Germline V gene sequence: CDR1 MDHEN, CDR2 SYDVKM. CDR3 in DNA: TGTGCCAGCAGTTTCGGGACTCTGGAGACCCAGTACTTC. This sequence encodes CASSFGTLETQYF.

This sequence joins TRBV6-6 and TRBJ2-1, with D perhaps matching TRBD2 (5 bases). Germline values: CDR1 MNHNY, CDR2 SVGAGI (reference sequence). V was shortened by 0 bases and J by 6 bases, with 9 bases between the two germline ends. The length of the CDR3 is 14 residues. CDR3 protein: CASSYSRGPNEQFF. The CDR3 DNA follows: TGTGCCAGCAGTTACTCGAGAGGGCCCAATGAGCAGTTCTTC.